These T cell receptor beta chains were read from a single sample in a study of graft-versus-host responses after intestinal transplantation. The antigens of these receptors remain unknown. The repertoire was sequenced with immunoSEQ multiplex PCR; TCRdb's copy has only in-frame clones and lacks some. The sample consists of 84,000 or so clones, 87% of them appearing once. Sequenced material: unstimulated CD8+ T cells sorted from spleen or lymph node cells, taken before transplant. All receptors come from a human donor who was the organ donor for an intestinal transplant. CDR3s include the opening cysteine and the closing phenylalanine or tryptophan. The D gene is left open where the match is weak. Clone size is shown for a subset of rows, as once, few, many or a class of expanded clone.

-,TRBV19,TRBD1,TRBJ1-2,CASSIAIAGGLYGYTF,TGTGCCAGTAGTATCGCAATCGCAGGGGGGCTCTATGGCTACACCTTC
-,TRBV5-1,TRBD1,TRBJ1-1,CASSLWTGDTEAFF,TGCGCCAGCAGCCTCTGGACAGGGGATACTGAAGCTTTCTTT
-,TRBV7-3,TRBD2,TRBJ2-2,CASSSRTSEIPGELFF,TGTGCCAGCAGCTCCCGGACTAGCGAGATCCCCGGGGAGCTGTTTTTT
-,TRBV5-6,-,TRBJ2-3,CASSYFPSTDTQYF,TGTGCCAGCAGCTACTTTCCCAGCACAGATACGCAGTATTTT
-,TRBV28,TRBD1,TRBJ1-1,CASSLTGYTEAFF,TGTGCCAGCAGTCTGACAGGGTACACTGAAGCTTTCTTT
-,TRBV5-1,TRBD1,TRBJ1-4,CASSLGTGVLSGELFF,TGCGCCAGCAGCTTGGGAACAGGGGTGTTATCAGGGGAACTGTTTTTT
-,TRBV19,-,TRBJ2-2,CASSRRLFRTARTGELFF,TGTGCCAGTAGTCGAAGGTTATTTAGGACAGCGAGAACCGGGGAGCTGTTTTTT
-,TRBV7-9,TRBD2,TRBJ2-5,CASSLIPAGGQETQYF,TGTGCCAGCAGCTTAATTCCAGCGGGGGGGCAAGAGACCCAGTACTTC
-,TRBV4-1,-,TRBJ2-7,CASSQGGTYEQYF,TGCGCCAGCAGCCAGGGTGGGACCTACGAGCAGTACTTC
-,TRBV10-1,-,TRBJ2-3,CASSTGVEADTQYF,TGCGCCAGCTCGACTGGAGTTGAGGCGGATACGCAGTATTTT
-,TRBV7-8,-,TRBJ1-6,CASSLKGTYRRNSPLHF,TGTGCCAGCAGCTTAAAGGGGACGTATAGGAGGAATTCACCCCTCCACTTT
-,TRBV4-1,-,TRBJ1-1,CASSLGEETEAFF,TGCGCCAGCAGCCTCGGAGAGGAAACTGAAGCTTTCTTT
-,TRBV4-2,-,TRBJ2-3,CASSPREGALTDTQYF,TGTGCCAGCAGCCCGAGGGAGGGGGCACTCACAGATACGCAGTATTTT
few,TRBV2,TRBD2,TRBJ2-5,CASRGGWGQETQYF,TGTGCCAGCAGGGGGGGGTGGGGCCAAGAGACCCAGTACTTC
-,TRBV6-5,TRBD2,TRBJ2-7,CASSYDAGGSYEQYF,TGTGCCAGCAGTTACGATGCGGGGGGATCCTACGAGCAGTACTTC
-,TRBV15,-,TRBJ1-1,CATRGRGNTEAFF,TGTGCCACCAGAGGAAGGGGGAACACTGAAGCTTTCTTT
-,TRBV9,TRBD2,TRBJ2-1,CASSVGTSGYNEQFF,TGTGCCAGCAGCGTAGGGACTAGCGGATACAATGAGCAGTTCTTC
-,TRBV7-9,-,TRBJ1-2,CASSFGQSYGYTF,TGTGCCAGCAGCTTTGGCCAGAGTTATGGCTACACCTTC
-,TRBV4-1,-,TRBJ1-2,CASSQETGPRERGYTF,TGCGCCAGCAGCCAAGAAACGGGGCCAAGGGAGAGAGGCTACACCTTC
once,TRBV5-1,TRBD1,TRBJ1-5,CASSSTGGYQPQHF,TGCGCCAGCAGCTCGACAGGGGGCTATCAGCCCCAGCATTTT
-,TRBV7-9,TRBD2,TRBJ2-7,CASSLDAAGVPYEQYF,TGTGCCAGCAGCCTCGACGCGGCGGGGGTTCCCTACGAGCAGTACTTC
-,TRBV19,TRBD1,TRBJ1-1,CASSPPTGGWENTEAFF,TGTGCCAGTAGTCCCCCGACAGGGGGCTGGGAGAACACTGAAGCTTTCTTT
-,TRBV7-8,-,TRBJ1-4,CASSAQDSNNEKLFF,TGTGCCAGCAGCGCCCAGGACAGCAATAATGAAAAACTGTTTTTT
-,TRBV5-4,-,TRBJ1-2,CASSLSGAAAIWGYTF,TGTGCCAGCAGCTTGTCCGGGGCAGCCGCTATTTGGGGCTACACCTTC
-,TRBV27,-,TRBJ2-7,CASSLSSYEQYF,TGTGCCAGCAGTTTGAGCTCCTACGAGCAGTACTTC
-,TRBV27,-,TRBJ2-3,CASSLFGKDTQYF,TGTGCCAGCAGTTTATTCGGCAAAGATACGCAGTATTTT
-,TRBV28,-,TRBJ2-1,CASSLQGNEQFF,TGTGCCAGCAGCTTACAGGGAAATGAGCAGTTCTTC
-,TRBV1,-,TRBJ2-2,CTSSHSQARGGLTGELFF,TGCACCAGCAGCCACAGCCAGGCGCGGGGGGGGTTAACCGGGGAGCTGTTTTTT
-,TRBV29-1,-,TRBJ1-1,CSVDSAKEAFF,TGCAGCGTTGACTCGGCAAAAGAAGCTTTCTTT
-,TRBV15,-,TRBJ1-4,CATSKVGKLFF,TGTGCCACCAGCAAGGTTGGGAAACTGTTTTTT
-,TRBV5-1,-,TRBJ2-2,CASSQDTGELFF,TGCGCCAGCAGCCAGGACACCGGGGAGCTGTTTTTT
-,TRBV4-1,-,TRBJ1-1,CASSQVAGGTEAFF,TGCGCCAGCAGCCAAGTTGCGGGGGGCACTGAAGCTTTCTTT